The clone carrying this T cell receptor beta chain has just a few counts. Amplified regions were TCR beta CDR3 sequences from RNA transcripts. TCR CDR3 underwent first-round RT-PCR with the HTBI primer set. From the multiplex PCR reads, TCRdb called clonotypes with MiXCR, one entry per CDR3 protein. The sample carries approximately 740,000 distinct CDR3 sequences, 12% to 15% recorded once. The data stem from a study of T cells in Graves' hyperthyroidism and ophthalmopathy. Trimming removed 4 bases from V and 2 bases from J; junction bases left unmatched: 7. The CDR3 spans 15 residues. In germline, CDR1 is PRHDT, CDR2 FYEKMQ (reference sequence). Hyperthyroidism patients were newly diagnosed, had disease duration under 2 months, and were aged 18 to 65 years. The study excluded patients with uncontrolled infection, other autoimmune disease, pregnancy or lactation.

The sequenced sample consisted of blood. The genes are TRBV13 and TRBJ2-7; TRBD1 matches at 8 bases. The receptor comes from a woman between 18 and 29 years old with Graves' hyperthyroidism. The CDR3: CASSYAGGATYEQYF. Written as DNA, the CDR3 is TGTGCCAGCAGCTACGCAGGGGGCGCGACCTACGAGCAGTACTTC.